The 14 T cell receptor beta chains listed next were all sequenced from one sample in a study of cytomegalovirus exposure and HLA in healthy donors. Sequencing used immunoSEQ multiplex PCR; TCRdb keeps in-frame clones, though not all of them. The data show more than 85,000 clones, roughly 86% seen once. The specimen was PBMCs. The receptors come from a woman younger than 35 in good health and CMV-seropositive.

The chain couples TRBV4-1 to TRBJ2-1; 10 positions agree with TRBD2. J lost 7 bases, V lost 2 bases, and 5 bases had no gene match. This CDR3 has 15 amino acids. Per the germline V gene, CDR1 is MGHRA and CDR2 is YSYEKL. CDR3 DNA: TGCGCCAGCAGCCAACTAGCGGGAGTTGAGAATGAGCAGTTCTTC. Translating gives CASSQLAGVENEQFF.

This sequence joins TRBV20-1 and TRBJ2-7, with D uncertain. Germline V gene sequence: CDR1 DFQATT, CDR2 SNEGSKA (reference sequence). Trimming took off 0 bases at V and 5 bases at J, with 5 bases between the two ends. CDR3 size: 11 residues. CDR3 protein: CSARDQNEQYF. The CDR3 DNA sequence: TGCAGTGCTAGAGATCAGAACGAGCAGTACTTC.

This sequence joins TRBV7-9 and TRBJ2-7; D possibly corresponds to TRBD2 (5 bases). V shed 5 bases and J shed 2 bases, with 13 bases lying between them. Germline V gives CDR1 SEHNR, CDR2 FQNEAQ (reference sequence). The CDR3 covers 14 residues. The CDR3 is CASSSFRGAYEQYF. CDR3 DNA: TGTGCCAGCAGCAGTTTCCGGGGAGCCTACGAGCAGTACTTC.

The chain recombines TRBV6-6 with TRBJ1-1, with 7 positions matching TRBD1. V shed 8 bases and J 6 bases; nucleotides not matched to a gene: 9. There are 13 residues in the CDR3. Germline values: CDR1 MNHNY, CDR2 SVGAGI (reference sequence). CDR3: CASSRDRPAEAFF. In DNA form, the CDR3 reads TGTGCCAGCTCCCGGGACAGACCGGCTGAAGCTTTCTTT.

This chain joins TRBV5-4 and TRBJ2-3; 10 positions agree with TRBD1. This CDR3 region has 17 residues. Germline CDR1 and CDR2: SGHNT and YYREEE (reference sequence). The junction had 8 bases not matched to a gene; V was cut back by 4 bases and J by 0 bases. The CDR3 here is CASSRRDRGPSTDTQYF. CDR3 bases: TGTGCCAGCAGCCGCCGGGACAGGGGCCCCAGCACAGATACGCAGTATTTT. The complete variable domain, with remaining parts taken from reference TRBV5-4 and TRBJ2-3, reads ETGVTQSPTHLIKTRGQQVTLRCSSQSGHNTVSWYQQALGQGPQFIFQYYREEENGRGNFPPRFSGLQFPNYSSELNVNALELDDSALYLCASSRRDRGPSTDTQYFGPGTRLTVL.

The CDR3 DNA follows: TGTGCCAGCAGCGGGGGGACAAGTGGAAACACCATATATTTT. Translated: CASSGGTSGNTIYF. The V gene is TRBV9, the J gene TRBJ1-3; maybe TRBD1 (6 bases). Germline assignment: CDR1 SGDLS and CDR2 YYNGEE. V lost 3 bases, J lost 3 bases, and 10 bases lay in between. The CDR3 is 14 amino acids. The variable domain in full, completed from reference TRBV9 and TRBJ1-3, reads DSGVTQTPKHLITATGQRVTLRCSPRSGDLSVYWYQQSLDQGLQFLIQYYNGEERAKGNILERFSAQQFPDLHSELNLSSLELGDSALYFCASSGGTSGNTIYFGEGSWLTVV.

This chain joins TRBV9 and TRBJ2-3; no reliable D call. The CDR3 contains 15 residues. Germline CDR1 reads SGDLS; CDR2 reads YYNGEE. V lost 0 bases to trimming and J lost 0 bases, with 8 bases between them. The DNA of the CDR3 is TGTGCCAGCAGCGTAGGTGACTCCAGCACAGATACGCAGTATTTT. Encoded protein: CASSVGDSSTDTQYF. Filled out from reference TRBV9 and TRBJ2-3, the complete variable domain reads DSGVTQTPKHLITATGQRVTLRCSPRSGDLSVYWYQQSLDQGLQFLIQYYNGEERAKGNILERFSAQQFPDLHSELNLSSLELGDSALYFCASSVGDSSTDTQYFGPGTRLTVL.

The genes are TRBV10-3 and TRBJ2-7; 9 bases align to TRBD1. CDR3 size: 14 residues. Germline-derived CDR1 and CDR2 are ENHRY and SYGVKD. The V and J ends lost 5 bases and 3 bases, in that order; junction bases with no gene match: 5. CDR3 coding DNA: TGTGCCATCAGTTTAGACAGGGGGGACTACGAGCAGTACTTC. Translated: CAISLDRGDYEQYF.

In its sample, this clone was seen once. V and J are TRBV6-1 and TRBJ2-6; D is possibly TRBD1 (6 bases). Per the germline V gene, CDR1 is MNHNS and CDR2 is SASEGT. This CDR3 is 15 amino acids long. V lost 7 bases and J 2 bases, leaving 12 bases between the germline ends. The CDR3 loop is CASTGERTGANVLTF. The CDR3 DNA follows: TGTGCCAGCACAGGGGAAAGGACTGGGGCCAACGTCCTGACTTTC.

The chain is built from TRBV28 and TRBJ2-7; perhaps TRBD1 as D (5 bases). Per the germline V gene, CDR1 is MDHEN and CDR2 is SYDVKM. V dropped 6 bases and J dropped 2 bases, with 11 bases sitting between them. The CDR3 contains 13 residues. DNA of the CDR3: TGTGCCAGCAGGGACACAGCAGCCTACGAGCAGTACTTC. Its protein is CASRDTAAYEQYF.

The gene calls are TRBV7-9 and TRBJ1-4; D may be TRBD1 (5 bases). CDR1 and CDR2 (germline): SEHNR, FQNEAQ (reference sequence). The CDR3 is made up of 13 amino acids. V lost 5 bases and J 4 bases, leaving 8 bases between the germline ends. CDR3 amino acids: CASSRRGNEKLFF. CDR3 bases: TGTGCCAGCAGCCGGAGGGGTAATGAAAAACTGTTTTTT.

The chain uses TRBV25-1 and TRBJ1-1; D gene uncertain. The CDR3 is 11 residues long. The germline CDR1 and CDR2 sequences are MGHDK and SYGVNS. The germline V and J ends were trimmed by 8 bases and 4 bases, with 8 bases remaining between them. The CDR3 DNA reads TGTGCCAGCGCCACGGGCACTGAAGCTTTCTTT. Residues: CASATGTEAFF.

The chain employs TRBV11-2 and TRBJ2-2; 10 nucleotides agree with TRBD1. V was pared by 6 bases and J by 4 bases, with 8 bases of the junction left unmatched. Germline V CDR1 and CDR2: SGHAT, FQNNGV. CDR3 length: 16 amino acids. The CDR3 here is CASRPPWTGGTGELFF. In nucleotides, the CDR3 is TGTGCCAGCAGGCCGCCCTGGACAGGGGGCACCGGGGAGCTGTTTTTT.

V gene TRBV6-1 combines with J gene TRBJ2-3; weak D call: TRBD2 (5 bases). CDR1 is MNHNS, CDR2 SASEGT, per germline. Trimming took 1 base from V and 1 from J, leaving 9 bases between them. This CDR3 contains 15 residues. CDR3 sequence (DNA): TGTGCCAGCAGTGAAGAGGCCGGGGGCACAGATACGCAGTATTTT. Translation gives CASSEEAGGTDTQYF.